One sample yielded the 2 T cell receptor beta chains listed below, sequenced in a study of cytomegalovirus exposure and HLA in healthy donors. A multiplex PCR was run with 60 Vbeta primers and 13 Jbeta primers. Sequencing was performed with immunoSEQ multiplex PCR; in TCRdb, only in-frame clones are kept and a portion is missing. Of roughly 160,000 clones in the sample, approximately 77% are singletons; the top ten hold roughly 2%. The specimen was PBMCs. The receptors were gathered from a man aged 50-60 years in good health and CMV-seropositive.

Only a few counts were recorded for this clone. Germline and junction disagree at one end, which may indicate a read error. The chain is built from TRBV7-2 and TRBJ1-4; 9 bases align to TRBD1. This CDR3 spans 12 amino acids. Germline V gene sequence: CDR1 SGHTA, CDR2 FQGNSA. CDR3 in amino acids: CASSRDRETLFF. The CDR3 coding sequence is TGTGCCAGCAGCCGGGACAGGGAAACACTGTTTTTT.

The chain uses TRBV4-3 and TRBJ1-2; D is undetermined. Trimming shortened V by 0 bases and J by 8 bases, and 13 bases separated the two germline ends. This CDR3 spans 14 amino acids. From germline, CDR1 is LGHNA and CDR2 YSLEER. The DNA of the CDR3 is TGCGCCAGCAGCCAAGATTTGGCCGCGGTAGGCTACACCTTC. This encodes CASSQDLAAVGYTF.